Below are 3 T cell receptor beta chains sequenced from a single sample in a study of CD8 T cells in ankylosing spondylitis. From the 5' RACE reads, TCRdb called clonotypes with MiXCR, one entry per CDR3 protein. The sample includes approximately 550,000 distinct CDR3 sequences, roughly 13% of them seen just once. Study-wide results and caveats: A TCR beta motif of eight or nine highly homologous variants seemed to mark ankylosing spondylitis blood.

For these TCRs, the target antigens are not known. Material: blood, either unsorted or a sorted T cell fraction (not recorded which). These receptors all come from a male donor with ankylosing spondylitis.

CDR3 DNA sequence: TGTGCCAGCAGTGAAGGAACAAATCAGCCCCAGCATTTT. Translating it yields CASSEGTNQPQHF. This rearrangement joins TRBV2 to TRBJ1-5; D is unresolved. Trimming cost V 1 base and J 4 bases, with 5 bases left between them. The CDR3 is 13 amino acids. Looked up from germline, CDR1 is SNHLY and CDR2 is FYNNEI.

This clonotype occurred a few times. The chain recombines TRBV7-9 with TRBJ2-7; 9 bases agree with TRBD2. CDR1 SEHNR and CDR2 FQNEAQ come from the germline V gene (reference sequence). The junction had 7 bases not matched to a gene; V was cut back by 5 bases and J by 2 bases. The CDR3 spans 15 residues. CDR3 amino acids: CASSPAAGGPYEQYF. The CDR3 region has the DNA TGTGCCAGCAGCCCTGCGGCGGGAGGGCCCTACGAGCAGTACTTC.

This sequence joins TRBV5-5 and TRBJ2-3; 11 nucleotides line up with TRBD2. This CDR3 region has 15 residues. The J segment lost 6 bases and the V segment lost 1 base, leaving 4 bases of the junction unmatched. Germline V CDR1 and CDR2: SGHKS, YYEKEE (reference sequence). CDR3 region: CASSLTSGSMDTQYF. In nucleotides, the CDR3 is TGTGCCAGCAGCTTGACTAGCGGGAGCATGGATACGCAGTATTTT.